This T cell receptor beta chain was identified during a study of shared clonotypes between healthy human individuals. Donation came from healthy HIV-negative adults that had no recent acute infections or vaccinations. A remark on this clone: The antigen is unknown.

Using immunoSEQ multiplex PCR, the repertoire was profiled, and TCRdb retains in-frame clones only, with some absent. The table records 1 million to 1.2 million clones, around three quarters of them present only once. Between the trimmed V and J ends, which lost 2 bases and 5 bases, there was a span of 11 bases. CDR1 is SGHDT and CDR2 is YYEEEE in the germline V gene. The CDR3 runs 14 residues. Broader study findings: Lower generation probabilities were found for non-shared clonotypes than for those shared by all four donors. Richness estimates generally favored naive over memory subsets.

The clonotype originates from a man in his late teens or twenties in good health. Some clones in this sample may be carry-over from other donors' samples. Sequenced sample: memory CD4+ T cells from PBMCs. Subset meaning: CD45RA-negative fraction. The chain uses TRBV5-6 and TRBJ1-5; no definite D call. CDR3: CASSFEQFHQPQHF. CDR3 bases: TGTGCCAGCAGCTTTGAGCAATTTCATCAGCCCCAGCATTTT.